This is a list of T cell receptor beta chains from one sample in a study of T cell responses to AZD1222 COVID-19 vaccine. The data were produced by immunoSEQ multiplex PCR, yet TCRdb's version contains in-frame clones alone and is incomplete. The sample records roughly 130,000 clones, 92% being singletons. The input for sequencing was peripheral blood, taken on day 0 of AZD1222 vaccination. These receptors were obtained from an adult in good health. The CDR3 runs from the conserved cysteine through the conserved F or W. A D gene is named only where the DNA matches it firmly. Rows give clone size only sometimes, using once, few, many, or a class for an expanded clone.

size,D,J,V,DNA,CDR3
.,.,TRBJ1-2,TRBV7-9,TGTGCCAGCAGCTTAAGTGGGGTTGTTAGGAAGAATGGCTACACCTTC,CASSLSGVVRKNGYTF
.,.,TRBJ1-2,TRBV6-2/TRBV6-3,TGTGCCAGCAGTCTCACAGAATATAACTATGGCTACACCTTC,CASSLTEYNYGYTF
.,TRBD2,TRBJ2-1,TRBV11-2,TGTGCCTGCCAGCGGGGGGAGGGTGAGCAGTTCTTC,CACQRGEGEQFF
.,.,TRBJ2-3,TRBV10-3,TGTGCCATCAGAGGACTCCTAAGCACAGATACGCAGTATTTT,CAIRGLLSTDTQYF
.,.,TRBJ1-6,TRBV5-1,TGCGCCAGCAGCTTGGAGGCCGGGACATCAAGCTCACCCCTCCACTTT,CASSLEAGTSSSPLHF
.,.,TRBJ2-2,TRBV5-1,TGCGCCAGCAGCTTGTTCGTACTAGCACCAGTCAACACCGGGGAGCTGTTTTTT,CASSLFVLAPVNTGELFF
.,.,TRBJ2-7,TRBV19,TGTGCCAGTAGCAGTATAGGGGGGCCGCTGTACGAGCAGTACTTC,CASSSIGGPLYEQYF
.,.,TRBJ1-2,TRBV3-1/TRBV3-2,TGTGCCAGCGCCCTCGCGGGGGATGGCTACACCTTC,CASALAGDGYTF
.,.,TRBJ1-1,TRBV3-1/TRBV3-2,TGTGCCAGCAGCCATCAGATGAACACTGAAGCTTTCTTT,CASSHQMNTEAFF
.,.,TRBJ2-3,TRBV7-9,TGTGCCAGCAGCTTAGCTACGACAGATACGCAGTATTTT,CASSLATTDTQYF
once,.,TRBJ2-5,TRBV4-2,TGTGCCAGCAGCCAACCTTGGACAGTCCAAGAGACCCAGTACTTC,CASSQPWTVQETQYF
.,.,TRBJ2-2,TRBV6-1,TGTGCCAGCAGCTCTGAGAGTCCCGGGGAGCTGTTTTTT,CASSSESPGELFF
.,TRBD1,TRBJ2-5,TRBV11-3,TGTGCCAGCAGCTTAGACGGACAGGTCCAAGAGACCCAGTACTTC,CASSLDGQVQETQYF
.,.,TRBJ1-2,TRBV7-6,TGTGCCAGCAGCTTAGGAGTAATGGCAGGGTCAGCGAAGGAGGGCTACACCTTC,CASSLGVMAGSAKEGYTF
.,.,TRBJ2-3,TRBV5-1,TGCGCCAGCAGCCCTGAGATCGGGCCTTTCCCCGATACGCAGTATTTT,CASSPEIGPFPDTQYF
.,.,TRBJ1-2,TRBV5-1,TGCGCCAGCAGCTTGGTCGGAGGCCAGCTCTCTTATGGCTACACCTTC,CASSLVGGQLSYGYTF
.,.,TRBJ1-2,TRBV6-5,TGTGCCAGCCGGGACGGAACTAACTATGGCTACACCTTC,CASRDGTNYGYTF
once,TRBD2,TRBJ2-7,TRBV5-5,TGTGCCAGCAGCTTGGGAGATAGCGGGGGTTACGAGCAGTACTTC,CASSLGDSGGYEQYF
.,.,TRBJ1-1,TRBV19,TGTGCCAGCCTGGAGAACACTGAAGCTTTCTTT,CASLENTEAFF
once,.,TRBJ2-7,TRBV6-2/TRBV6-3,TGTGCCAGCAGCTCCGGACAGAGGTCAGGGCGAAGGTACGAGCAGTACTTC,CASSSGQRSGRRYEQYF
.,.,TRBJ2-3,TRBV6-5,TGTGCCAGCAGTTACTCGGGAACAGATACGCAGTATTTT,CASSYSGTDTQYF
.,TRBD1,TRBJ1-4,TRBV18,TGTGCCAGCTCAGACAGGGCAACTAATGAAAAACTGTTTTTT,CASSDRATNEKLFF
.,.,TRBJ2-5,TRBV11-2,TGTGCCAGCAGCTCCCTCGCCGGGATAGAGACCCAGTACTTC,CASSSLAGIETQYF
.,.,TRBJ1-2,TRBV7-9,TGTGCCAGCAGCTCGGACAGCTATGGCTACACCTTC,CASSSDSYGYTF
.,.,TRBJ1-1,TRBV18,TGTGCCAGCTCACCCCGACAGGATCCTATTGAAGCTTTCTTT,CASSPRQDPIEAFF
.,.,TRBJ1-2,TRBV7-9,TGTGCCAGCAGCTTAAAACCAGGGCAGGGCTACACCTTC,CASSLKPGQGYTF
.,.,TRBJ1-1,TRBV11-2,TGTGCCAGCAGCCCCCTTCGCCAGTTGAACACTGAAGCTTTCTTT,CASSPLRQLNTEAFF
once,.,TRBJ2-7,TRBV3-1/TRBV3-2,TGTGCCAGCAGCCAATCGGGTTCCTCCTACGAGCAGTACTTC,CASSQSGSSYEQYF
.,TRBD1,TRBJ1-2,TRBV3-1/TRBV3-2,TGTGCCAGCAGCCACGACAGGGGGAATGGCTACACCTTC,CASSHDRGNGYTF
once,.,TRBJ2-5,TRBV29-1,TGCAGCGTATCGGACGGAGGGGAGACCCAGTACTTC,CSVSDGGETQYF
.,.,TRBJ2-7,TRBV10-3,TGTGCCATCAGTGAGGGGGCGGCTAGCTCCTACGAGCAGTACTTC,CAISEGAASSYEQYF
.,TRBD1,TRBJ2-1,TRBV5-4,TGTGCCAGCAGCCAGGACAGGCCGTCCTACAATGAGCAGTTCTTC,CASSQDRPSYNEQFF
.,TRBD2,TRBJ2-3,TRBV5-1,TGCGCCAGCAGCTCGGTCGGTGCGGGGGGCCACACAGATACGCAGTATTTT,CASSSVGAGGHTDTQYF
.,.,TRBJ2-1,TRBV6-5,TGTGCCACCGTTGGGGCCTACAATGAGCAGTTCTTC,CATVGAYNEQFF
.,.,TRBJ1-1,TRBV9,TGTGCCAGCAGCACCCCCGGGGCTAGCACTGAAGCTTTCTTT,CASSTPGASTEAFF